This is a list of T cell receptor beta chains from one sample in a study of T cell repertoires in cytomegalovirus infection. TCRdb independently ran MiXCR on the reads; one entry per CDR3 protein. The sample lists about 63,000 distinct CDR3 sequences, 20% to 25% seen once, with roughly two thirds in the top ten. These receptors' antigens are unknown. The sample here was CD8+ T cells from cultured PBMCs, taken from culture after CMV antigen stimulation. These receptors all stem from a human donor in good health (CMV status not recorded). Some clones in this sample may be carry-over from other donors' samples. Each CDR3 is given with its conserved first and last residue. A D gene is named only where the DNA matches it firmly.

J gene: TRBJ2-1
D gene: -
V gene: TRBV5-4
CDR3 protein: CASSLSGTGEQFF

J gene: TRBJ1-4
D gene: -
V gene: TRBV4-1
CDR3 protein: CASSRDSRGEKLFF

J gene: TRBJ1-5
D gene: -
V gene: TRBV7-9
CDR3 protein: CASSLGGQGQPQHF

J gene: TRBJ2-2
D gene: -
V gene: TRBV5-6
CDR3 protein: CASSLAGNTGELFF

J gene: TRBJ2-7
D gene: TRBD1
V gene: TRBV15
CDR3 protein: CATSRTGGREQYF

J gene: TRBJ2-1
D gene: -
V gene: TRBV7-2
CDR3 protein: CASSLMRGNYNEQFF

J gene: TRBJ1-4
D gene: -
V gene: TRBV29-1
CDR3 protein: CSISQGGGGTNEKLFF

J gene: TRBJ2-7
D gene: -
V gene: TRBV10-2
CDR3 protein: CASRDRQLSYEQYF

J gene: TRBJ2-7
D gene: -
V gene: TRBV6-5
CDR3 protein: CASSYGRDRHYEQYF

J gene: TRBJ1-1
D gene: -
V gene: TRBV7-8
CDR3 protein: CASSLDPQLDTEAFF

J gene: TRBJ2-7
D gene: TRBD1
V gene: TRBV27
CDR3 protein: CASSSDRVSYEQYF

J gene: TRBJ2-7
D gene: TRBD1
V gene: TRBV7-2
CDR3 protein: CASSLAGQGSREQYF

J gene: TRBJ1-1
D gene: -
V gene: TRBV12-3/TRBV12-4
CDR3 protein: CACSQGYTEAFF

J gene: TRBJ2-1
D gene: TRBD1
V gene: TRBV12-3/TRBV12-4
CDR3 protein: CASSPGTVYNEQFF

J gene: TRBJ2-7
D gene: -
V gene: TRBV30
CDR3 protein: CAWSVGDYEQYF

J gene: TRBJ1-1
D gene: -
V gene: TRBV20-1
CDR3 protein: CSAPLRAGRDTEAFF

J gene: TRBJ2-3
D gene: TRBD1
V gene: TRBV5-1
CDR3 protein: CASSGTGTAPDTQYF

J gene: TRBJ2-5
D gene: TRBD1
V gene: TRBV10-2
CDR3 protein: CATTGGTIPETQYF

J gene: TRBJ2-7
D gene: -
V gene: TRBV28
CDR3 protein: CATIGGRTYEQYF

J gene: TRBJ1-1
D gene: -
V gene: TRBV12-3/TRBV12-4
CDR3 protein: CASSGEGNTEAFF

J gene: TRBJ1-1
D gene: -
V gene: TRBV7-9
CDR3 protein: CASSSLAGFNTEAFF

J gene: TRBJ2-7
D gene: TRBD1
V gene: TRBV6-2/TRBV6-3
CDR3 protein: CASSYGTGRYEQYF

J gene: TRBJ1-2
D gene: TRBD1
V gene: TRBV29-1
CDR3 protein: CSVGTGGNYGYTF

J gene: TRBJ1-1
D gene: TRBD1
V gene: TRBV12-3/TRBV12-4
CDR3 protein: CASTFQGAGTEAFF

J gene: TRBJ2-7
D gene: -
V gene: TRBV27
CDR3 protein: CASSLTISYEQYF

J gene: TRBJ1-5
D gene: -
V gene: TRBV5-5
CDR3 protein: CASSLVGTDNQPQHF

J gene: TRBJ1-2
D gene: -
V gene: TRBV7-2
CDR3 protein: CASSLGSASVFVYGYTF

J gene: TRBJ2-1
D gene: -
V gene: TRBV29-1
CDR3 protein: CSARDGSYNEQFF

J gene: TRBJ1-2
D gene: TRBD1
V gene: TRBV7-2
CDR3 protein: CASSLNRDRGYTF

J gene: TRBJ1-6
D gene: -
V gene: TRBV28
CDR3 protein: CASSLLPGTPRNSPLHF

J gene: TRBJ1-3
D gene: -
V gene: TRBV6-5
CDR3 protein: CASSYGGGAGNTIYF

J gene: TRBJ2-7
D gene: TRBD1
V gene: TRBV7-8
CDR3 protein: CASSDRQGPSYEQYF

J gene: TRBJ2-5
D gene: -
V gene: TRBV7-2
CDR3 protein: CASSLANGGGETQYF

J gene: TRBJ1-2
D gene: -
V gene: TRBV7-2
CDR3 protein: CASSAGGNYGYTF

J gene: TRBJ2-1
D gene: TRBD2
V gene: TRBV19
CDR3 protein: CASSTILASGSTYNEQFF